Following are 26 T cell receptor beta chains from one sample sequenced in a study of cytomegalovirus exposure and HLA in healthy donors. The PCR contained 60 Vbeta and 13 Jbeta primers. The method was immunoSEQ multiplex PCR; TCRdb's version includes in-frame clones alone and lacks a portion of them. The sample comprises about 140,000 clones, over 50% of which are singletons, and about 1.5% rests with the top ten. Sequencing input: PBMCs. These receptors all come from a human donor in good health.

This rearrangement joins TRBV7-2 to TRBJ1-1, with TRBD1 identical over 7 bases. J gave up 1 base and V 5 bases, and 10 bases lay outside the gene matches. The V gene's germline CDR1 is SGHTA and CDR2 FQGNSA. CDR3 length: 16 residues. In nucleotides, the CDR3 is TGTGCCAGCAGCCCGTCGAGGGGGCGGGGGAACACTGAAGCTTTCTTT. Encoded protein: CASSPSRGRGNTEAFF.

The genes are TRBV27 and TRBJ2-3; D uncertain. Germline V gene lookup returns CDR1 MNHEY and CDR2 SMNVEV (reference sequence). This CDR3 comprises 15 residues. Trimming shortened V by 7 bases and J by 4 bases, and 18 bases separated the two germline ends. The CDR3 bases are TGTGCCAGCACGGCCGTGTGGGCCGTACCAGATACGCAGTATTTT. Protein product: CASTAVWAVPDTQYF.

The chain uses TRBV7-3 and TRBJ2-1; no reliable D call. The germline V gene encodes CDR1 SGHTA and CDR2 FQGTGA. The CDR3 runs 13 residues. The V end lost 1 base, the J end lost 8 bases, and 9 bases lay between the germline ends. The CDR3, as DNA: TGTGCCAGCAGCTTAAATTCGGGTTATGAGCAGTTCTTC. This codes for CASSLNSGYEQFF.

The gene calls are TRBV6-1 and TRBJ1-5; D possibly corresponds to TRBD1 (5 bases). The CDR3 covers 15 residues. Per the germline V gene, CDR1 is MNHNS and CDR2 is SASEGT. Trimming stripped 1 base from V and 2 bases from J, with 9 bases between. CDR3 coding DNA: TGTGCCAGCAGTGAAGTGGGGGGGGGCAATCAGCCCCAGCATTTT. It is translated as CASSEVGGGNQPQHF.

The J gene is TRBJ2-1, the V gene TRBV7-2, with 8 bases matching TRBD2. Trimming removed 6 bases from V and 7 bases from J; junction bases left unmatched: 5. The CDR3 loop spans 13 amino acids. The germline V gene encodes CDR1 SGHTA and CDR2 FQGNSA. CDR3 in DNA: TGTGCCAGCAGTGTGAGCGGGAGTAATGAGCAGTTCTTC. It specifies CASSVSGSNEQFF.

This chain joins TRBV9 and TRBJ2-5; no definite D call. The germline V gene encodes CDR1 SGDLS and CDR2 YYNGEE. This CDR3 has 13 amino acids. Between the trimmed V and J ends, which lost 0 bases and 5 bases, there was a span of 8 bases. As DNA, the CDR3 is TGTGCCAGCAGCGTAGAAGTGGAGGAGACCCAGTACTTC. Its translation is CASSVEVEETQYF. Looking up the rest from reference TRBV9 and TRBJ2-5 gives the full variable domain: DSGVTQTPKHLITATGQRVTLRCSPRSGDLSVYWYQQSLDQGLQFLIQYYNGEERAKGNILERFSAQQFPDLHSELNLSSLELGDSALYFCASSVEVEETQYFGPGTRLLVL.

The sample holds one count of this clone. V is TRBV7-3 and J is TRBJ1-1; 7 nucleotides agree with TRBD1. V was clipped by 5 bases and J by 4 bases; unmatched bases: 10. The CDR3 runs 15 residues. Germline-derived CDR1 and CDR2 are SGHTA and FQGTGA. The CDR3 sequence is CASSRDRQSATEAFF. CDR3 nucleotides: TGTGCCAGCAGCCGGGACAGACAAAGCGCCACTGAAGCTTTCTTT.

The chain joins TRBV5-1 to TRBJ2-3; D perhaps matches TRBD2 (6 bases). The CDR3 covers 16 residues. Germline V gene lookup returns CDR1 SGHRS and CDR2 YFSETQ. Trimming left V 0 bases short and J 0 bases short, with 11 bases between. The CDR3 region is CASSLEGGISTDTQYF. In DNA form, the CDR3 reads TGCGCCAGCAGCTTGGAAGGCGGGATTAGCACAGATACGCAGTATTTT.

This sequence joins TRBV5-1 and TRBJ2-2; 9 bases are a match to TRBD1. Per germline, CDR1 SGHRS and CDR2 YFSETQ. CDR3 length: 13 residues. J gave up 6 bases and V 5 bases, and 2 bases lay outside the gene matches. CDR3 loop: CASRQGASGELFF. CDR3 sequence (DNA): TGCGCCAGCAGACAGGGGGCTTCCGGGGAGCTGTTTTTT.

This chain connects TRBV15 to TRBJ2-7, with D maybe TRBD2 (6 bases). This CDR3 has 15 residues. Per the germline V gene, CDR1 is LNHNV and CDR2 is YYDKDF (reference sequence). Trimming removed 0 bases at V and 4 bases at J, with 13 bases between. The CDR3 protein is CATSRDLGRGYEQYF. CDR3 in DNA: TGTGCCACCAGCAGAGATCTCGGGAGAGGTTACGAGCAGTACTTC. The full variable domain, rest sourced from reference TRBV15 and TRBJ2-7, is DAMVIQNPRYQVTQFGKPVTLSCSQTLNHNVMYWYQQKSSQAPKLLFHYYDKDFNNEADTPDNFQSRRPNTSFCFLDIRSPGLGDTAMYLCATSRDLGRGYEQYFGPGTRLTVT.

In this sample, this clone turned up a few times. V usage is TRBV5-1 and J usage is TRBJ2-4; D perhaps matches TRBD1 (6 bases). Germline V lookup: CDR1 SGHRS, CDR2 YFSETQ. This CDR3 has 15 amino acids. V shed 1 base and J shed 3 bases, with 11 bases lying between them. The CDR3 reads CASSLFPGDKNIQYF. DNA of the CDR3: TGCGCCAGCAGCTTGTTTCCAGGGGACAAAAACATTCAGTACTTC.

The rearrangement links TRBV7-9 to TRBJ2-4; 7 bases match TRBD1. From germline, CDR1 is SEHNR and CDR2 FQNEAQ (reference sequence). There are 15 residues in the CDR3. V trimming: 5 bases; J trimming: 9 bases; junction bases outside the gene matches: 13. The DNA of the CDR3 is TGTGCCAGCAGCCCAGACAGGGTTGGTAGAAGCATTCAGTACTTC. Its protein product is CASSPDRVGRSIQYF.

CDR3 residues: CAGGGDGTEAFF. DNA for the CDR3: TGTGCCGGGGGGGGCGATGGCACTGAAGCTTTCTTT. The rearrangement links TRBV2 to TRBJ1-1; tentative D call: TRBD1 (6 bases). There are 12 residues in the CDR3. Germline CDR1 reads SNHLY; CDR2 reads FYNNEI. V shed 11 bases and J shed 4 bases, with 14 bases lying between them.

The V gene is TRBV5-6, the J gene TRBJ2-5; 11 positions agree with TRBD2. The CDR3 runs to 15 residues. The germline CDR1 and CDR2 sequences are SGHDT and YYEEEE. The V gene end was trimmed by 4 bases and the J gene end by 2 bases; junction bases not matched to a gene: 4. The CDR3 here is CASSIRLAGQETQYF. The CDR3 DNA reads TGTGCCAGCAGCATCCGACTAGCGGGGCAAGAGACCCAGTACTTC.

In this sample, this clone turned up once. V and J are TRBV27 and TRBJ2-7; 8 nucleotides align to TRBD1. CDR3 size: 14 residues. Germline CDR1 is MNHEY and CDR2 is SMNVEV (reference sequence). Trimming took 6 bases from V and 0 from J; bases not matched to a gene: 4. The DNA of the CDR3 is TGTGCCAGCAGGGGGGACAGGAGCTCCTACGAGCAGTACTTC. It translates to CASRGDRSSYEQYF.

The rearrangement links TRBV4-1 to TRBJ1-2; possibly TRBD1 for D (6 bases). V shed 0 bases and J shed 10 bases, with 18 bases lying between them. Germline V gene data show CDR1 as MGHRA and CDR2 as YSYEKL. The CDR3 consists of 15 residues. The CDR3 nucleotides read TGCGCCAGCAGCCAAGACGCTGGGGGCGTATGGAACTACACCTTC. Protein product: CASSQDAGGVWNYTF.

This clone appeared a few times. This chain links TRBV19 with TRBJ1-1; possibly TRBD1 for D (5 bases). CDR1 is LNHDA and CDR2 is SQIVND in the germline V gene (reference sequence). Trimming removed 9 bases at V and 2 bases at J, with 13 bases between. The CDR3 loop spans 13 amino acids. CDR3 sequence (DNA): TGTGCCAGCTCTGACAGACCTAACACTGAAGCTTTCTTT. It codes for CASSDRPNTEAFF.

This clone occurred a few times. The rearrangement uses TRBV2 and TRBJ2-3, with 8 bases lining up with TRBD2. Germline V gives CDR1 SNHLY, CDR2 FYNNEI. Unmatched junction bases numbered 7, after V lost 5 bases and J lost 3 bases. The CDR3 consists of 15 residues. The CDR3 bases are TGTGCCAGCAGTCCCTCTAGCGGGTTTACAGATACGCAGTATTTT. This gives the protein CASSPSSGFTDTQYF.

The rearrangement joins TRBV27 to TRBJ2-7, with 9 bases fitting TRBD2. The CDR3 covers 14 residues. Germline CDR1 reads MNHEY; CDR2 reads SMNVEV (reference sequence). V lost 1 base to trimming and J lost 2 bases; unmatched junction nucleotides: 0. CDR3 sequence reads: CASSLLAGAYEQYF. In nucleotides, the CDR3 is TGTGCCAGCAGTTTATTAGCGGGAGCCTACGAGCAGTACTTC.

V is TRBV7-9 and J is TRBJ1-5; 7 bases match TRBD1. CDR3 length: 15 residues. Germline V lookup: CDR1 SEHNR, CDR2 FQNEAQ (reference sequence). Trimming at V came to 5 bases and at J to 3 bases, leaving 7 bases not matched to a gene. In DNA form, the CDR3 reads TGTGCCAGCAGCCAAGCCGGGACAGACAATCAGCCCCAGCATTTT. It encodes CASSQAGTDNQPQHF.

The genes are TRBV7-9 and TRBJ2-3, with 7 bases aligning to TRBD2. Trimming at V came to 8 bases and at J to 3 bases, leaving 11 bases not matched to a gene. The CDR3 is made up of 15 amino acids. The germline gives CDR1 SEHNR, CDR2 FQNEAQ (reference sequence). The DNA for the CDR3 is TGTGCCAGCGACCTGCTTGCTAGCGGAACAGATACGCAGTATTTT. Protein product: CASDLLASGTDTQYF.

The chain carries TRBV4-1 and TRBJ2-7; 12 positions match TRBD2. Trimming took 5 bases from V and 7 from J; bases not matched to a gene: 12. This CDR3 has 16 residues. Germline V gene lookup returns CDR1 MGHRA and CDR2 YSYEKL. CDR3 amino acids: CASSASGRAPRREQYF. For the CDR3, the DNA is TGCGCCAGCAGCGCTAGCGGGAGGGCCCCCCGGAGAGAGCAGTACTTC.

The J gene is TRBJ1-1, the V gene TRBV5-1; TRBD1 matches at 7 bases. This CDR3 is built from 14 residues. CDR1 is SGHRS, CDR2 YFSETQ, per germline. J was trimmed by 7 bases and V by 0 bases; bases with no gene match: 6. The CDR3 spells CASSLAAGGVEAFF. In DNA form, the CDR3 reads TGCGCCAGCAGCTTGGCGGCAGGGGGAGTTGAAGCTTTCTTT.

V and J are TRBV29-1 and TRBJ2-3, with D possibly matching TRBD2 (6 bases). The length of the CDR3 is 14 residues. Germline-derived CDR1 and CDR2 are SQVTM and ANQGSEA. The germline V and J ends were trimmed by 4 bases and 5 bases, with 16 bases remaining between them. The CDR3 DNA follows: TGCAGCGTTGTTATTGACGGGAGTGGAGATACGCAGTATTTT. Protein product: CSVVIDGSGDTQYF.

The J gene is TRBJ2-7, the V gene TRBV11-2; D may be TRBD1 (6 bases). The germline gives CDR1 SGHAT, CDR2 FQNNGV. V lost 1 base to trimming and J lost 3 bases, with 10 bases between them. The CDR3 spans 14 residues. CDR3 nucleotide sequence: TGTGCCAGCAGCTTAGGTCTAGGGGGCTACGAGCAGTACTTC. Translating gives CASSLGLGGYEQYF.

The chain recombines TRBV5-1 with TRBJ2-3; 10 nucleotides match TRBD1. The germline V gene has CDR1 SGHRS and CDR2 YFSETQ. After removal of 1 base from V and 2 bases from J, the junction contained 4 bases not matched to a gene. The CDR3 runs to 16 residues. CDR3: CASSLRTGGATDTQYF. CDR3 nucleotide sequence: TGCGCCAGCAGCTTGAGGACAGGGGGGGCCACAGATACGCAGTATTTT.